These T cell receptor beta chains were read from a single sample in a study of blood T cell repertoires in COVID-19. Clones were read by immunoSEQ multiplex PCR, and TCRdb kept only the in-frame ones, dropping some. In the table there are roughly 260,000 clones, about 90% of which are singletons. Sequences were obtained from peripheral blood. These receptor sequences come from a woman aged 40 to 50 with acute or convalescent COVID-19. Each CDR3 is given with its conserved first and last residue. The order of the fields is D gene, V gene, clone size, J gene, CDR3 length, CDR3 DNA, CDR3 protein. A D gene is named only where the DNA matches it firmly. Size is omitted from some rows. Given values are once, few, many or a class for expanded clones.

D: NA
V: TRBV7-2
size: NA
J: TRBJ2-3
length: 16
DNA: TGTGCCAGCAGCTTACCCGCGGGTTCCTTCACAGATACGCAGTATTTT
CDR3: CASSLPAGSFTDTQYF

D: NA
V: TRBV5-6
size: once
J: TRBJ2-1
length: 16
DNA: TGTGCCAGCAGCCCCGGGTCCACAGGGTCCTACAATGAGCAGTTCTTC
CDR3: CASSPGSTGSYNEQFF

D: TRBD1
V: TRBV12-3/TRBV12-4
size: NA
J: TRBJ2-3
length: 13
DNA: TGTGCCAGCAGAGGGACAGGGAAAGATACGCAGTATTTT
CDR3: CASRGTGKDTQYF

D: TRBD1
V: TRBV24-1
size: once
J: TRBJ1-2
length: 15
DNA: TGTGCCACCAGTGATGGGACAGGGCAGGGCTATGGCTACACCTTC
CDR3: CATSDGTGQGYGYTF

D: TRBD1
V: TRBV5-1
size: NA
J: TRBJ1-4
length: 14
DNA: TGCGCCAGCAGCTCACAGGGGGCTAATGAAAAACTGTTTTTT
CDR3: CASSSQGANEKLFF

D: TRBD1
V: TRBV18
size: NA
J: TRBJ1-2
length: 16
DNA: TGTGCCAGCTCACTCACAGGGGTGACCCTAAACTATGGCTACACCTTC
CDR3: CASSLTGVTLNYGYTF

D: NA
V: TRBV7-9
size: NA
J: TRBJ1-4
length: 15
DNA: TGTGCCAGCAGCCCTACAGTTGCCCAGAATGAAAAACTGTTTTTT
CDR3: CASSPTVAQNEKLFF

D: NA
V: TRBV4-1
size: NA
J: TRBJ1-2
length: 16
DNA: TGCGCCAGCAGCCAAGACGGTAGAAGACATAACTATGGCTACACCTTC
CDR3: CASSQDGRRHNYGYTF

D: TRBD2
V: TRBV6-5
size: few
J: TRBJ2-5
length: 15
DNA: TGTGCCAGCAGCGAGACTAGCGGGGGGGTGGAGACCCAGTACTTC
CDR3: CASSETSGGVETQYF

D: TRBD1
V: TRBV23-1
size: NA
J: TRBJ2-5
length: 20
DNA: TGCGCCAGCAGTCAATCTAGGCAGGGGGCCTTCCCGGGGTCCCGAGAGACCCAGTACTTC
CDR3: CASSQSRQGAFPGSRETQYF

D: TRBD2
V: TRBV7-6
size: NA
J: TRBJ2-2
length: 18
DNA: TGTGCCAGCAGCCCCCGGGTTAGCGGGGGGGCCGGTACCGGGGAGCTGTTTTTT
CDR3: CASSPRVSGGAGTGELFF

D: NA
V: TRBV10-3
size: NA
J: TRBJ1-2
length: 16
DNA: TGTGCCATCAGTGAGTCAGCTCCGACAGTAACCTATGGCTACACCTTC
CDR3: CAISESAPTVTYGYTF

D: TRBD1
V: TRBV6-5
size: NA
J: TRBJ2-5
length: 14
DNA: TGTGCCAGCAGTCCCAGGGGGCCGGGAGAGACCCAGTACTTC
CDR3: CASSPRGPGETQYF

D: TRBD2
V: TRBV5-6
size: NA
J: TRBJ2-5
length: 14
DNA: TGTGCCAGCAGCTCTAGCGGGGTTCGAGAGACCCAGTACTTC
CDR3: CASSSSGVRETQYF

D: TRBD1
V: TRBV27
size: NA
J: TRBJ1-4
length: 14
DNA: TGTGCCAGCAGCTCGGACAGGGGGGTGGAAAAACTGTTTTTT
CDR3: CASSSDRGVEKLFF

D: NA
V: TRBV19
size: NA
J: TRBJ1-1
length: 18
DNA: TGTGCCACGCCGAGCCCTCGGCAGGGTAAGAAGGAGAACACTGAAGCTTTCTTT
CDR3: CATPSPRQGKKENTEAFF

D: TRBD1
V: TRBV2
size: NA
J: TRBJ1-3
length: 14
DNA: TGTGCCAGCGGGGGACAGGGCTTTGGAAACACCATATATTTT
CDR3: CASGGQGFGNTIYF

D: NA
V: TRBV19
size: NA
J: TRBJ1-1
length: 12
DNA: TGTGCCAGTACAGGGGACGACACTGAAGCTTTCTTT
CDR3: CASTGDDTEAFF

D: NA
V: TRBV5-1
size: NA
J: TRBJ1-2
length: 13
DNA: TGCGCCAGCAGCTTGGACGGGAACTATGGCTACACCTTC
CDR3: CASSLDGNYGYTF

D: TRBD1
V: TRBV27
size: NA
J: TRBJ1-3
length: 16
DNA: TGTGCCAGCAGCGGGACAGGCCGCCACTCTGGAAACACCATATATTTT
CDR3: CASSGTGRHSGNTIYF

D: NA
V: TRBV10-3
size: NA
J: TRBJ1-2
length: 14
DNA: TGTGCCATCAGTCCAGCGGGGGTTGACTATGGCTACACCTTC
CDR3: CAISPAGVDYGYTF

D: NA
V: TRBV11-2
size: NA
J: TRBJ1-1
length: 15
DNA: TGTGCCAGCAGCTTAACAGGGCCCTTGGGCACTGAAGCTTTCTTT
CDR3: CASSLTGPLGTEAFF

D: NA
V: TRBV20-1
size: NA
J: TRBJ1-2
length: 11
DNA: TGCAGTGTACAGGGAAACTATGGCTACACCTTC
CDR3: CSVQGNYGYTF

D: NA
V: TRBV6-5
size: NA
J: TRBJ1-4
length: 13
DNA: TGTGCCAGCAGTTACTCGCAGAATGAAAAACTGTTTTTT
CDR3: CASSYSQNEKLFF

D: TRBD1
V: TRBV28
size: NA
J: TRBJ1-2
length: 12
DNA: TGTGCCAGCAGTTCGACAGGGTATGGCTACACCTTC
CDR3: CASSSTGYGYTF

D: NA
V: TRBV2
size: NA
J: TRBJ1-5
length: 13
DNA: TGTGCCAGCAAAGCACAGGCCAATCAGCCCCAGCATTTT
CDR3: CASKAQANQPQHF

D: NA
V: TRBV4-1
size: NA
J: TRBJ2-3
length: 13
DNA: TGCGCCAGCAGCCACGCAGGGGAAGATACGCAGTATTTT
CDR3: CASSHAGEDTQYF

D: NA
V: TRBV2
size: NA
J: TRBJ1-1
length: 14
DNA: TGTGCCTGCCAGGGACGGGGGATGAACACTGAAGCTTTCTTT
CDR3: CACQGRGMNTEAFF

D: TRBD2
V: TRBV7-3
size: NA
J: TRBJ2-6
length: 19
DNA: TGTGCCAGCAGCTTAACATCACTAGCGGGGCACTCTGGGGCCAACGTCCTGACTTTC
CDR3: CASSLTSLAGHSGANVLTF

D: NA
V: TRBV4-1
size: NA
J: TRBJ1-5
length: 13
DNA: TGCGCCAGCAGCCAAGAGAGGCACCAGCCCCAGCATTTT
CDR3: CASSQERHQPQHF

D: NA
V: TRBV5-1
size: NA
J: TRBJ1-2
length: 14
DNA: TGCGCCAGCAGCTTGGCGACATCCTCCTATGGCTACACCTTC
CDR3: CASSLATSSYGYTF

D: TRBD1
V: TRBV27
size: NA
J: TRBJ2-2
length: 16
DNA: TGTGCCAGCAGCCCCGACAGGGGGCTTTATACCGGGGAGCTGTTTTTT
CDR3: CASSPDRGLYTGELFF

D: NA
V: TRBV12-3/TRBV12-4
size: NA
J: TRBJ1-6
length: 13
DNA: TGTGCCAGCATACAGGGAAGGAATTCACCCCTCCACTTT
CDR3: CASIQGRNSPLHF

D: TRBD2
V: TRBV5-1
size: many
J: TRBJ2-1
length: 15
DNA: TGCGCCAGCAGCTGGGGCGGGGGAAATAACAATGAGCAGTTCTTC
CDR3: CASSWGGGNNNEQFF

D: NA
V: TRBV2
size: once
J: TRBJ2-2
length: 12
DNA: TGTGCCACCCTATCTACCACCGGGGAGCTGTTTTTT
CDR3: CATLSTTGELFF

D: NA
V: TRBV18
size: NA
J: TRBJ1-4
length: 19
DNA: TGTGCCAGCTCACCAATATTTGGAGGGGACCTTGCAACTAATGAAAAACTGTTTTTT
CDR3: CASSPIFGGDLATNEKLFF

D: NA
V: TRBV30
size: NA
J: TRBJ1-1
length: 14
DNA: TGTGCCTCCAGTAGGGGGTCCATGGGCACTGAAGCTTTCTTT
CDR3: CASSRGSMGTEAFF

D: NA
V: TRBV4-2
size: NA
J: TRBJ1-6
length: 16
DNA: TGTGCCAGCAGCCCCGAGAGGGGGACGGGCAATTCACCCCTCCACTTT
CDR3: CASSPERGTGNSPLHF

D: NA
V: TRBV18
size: NA
J: TRBJ2-2
length: 13
DNA: TGTGCCAGCTCACCGGGGGCGAGCGGGGAGCTGTTTTTT
CDR3: CASSPGASGELFF

D: NA
V: TRBV11-2
size: NA
J: TRBJ1-1
length: 12
DNA: TGTGCCAGCAGCTTTGAACTCGCTGAAGCTTTCTTT
CDR3: CASSFELAEAFF

D: NA
V: TRBV6-2/TRBV6-3
size: NA
J: TRBJ1-5
length: 15
DNA: TGTGCCAGCAGTTACGGAGGATCGCGCAATCAGCCCCAGCATTTT
CDR3: CASSYGGSRNQPQHF

D: TRBD1
V: TRBV7-9
size: NA
J: TRBJ1-2
length: 16
DNA: TGTGCCAGCAGCTCCGGGACAGGGAATACCCCCTATGGCTACACCTTC
CDR3: CASSSGTGNTPYGYTF

D: TRBD1
V: TRBV18
size: NA
J: TRBJ1-3
length: 16
DNA: TGTGCCAGCTCACCGAAGGGACAGGAATCTGGAAACACCATATATTTT
CDR3: CASSPKGQESGNTIYF

D: TRBD1
V: TRBV6-5
size: once
J: TRBJ2-3
length: 15
DNA: TGTGCCAGCAACCTACGGACAGGGGGCACAGATACGCAGTATTTT
CDR3: CASNLRTGGTDTQYF

D: TRBD1
V: TRBV28
size: NA
J: TRBJ1-4
length: 13
DNA: TGTGCCAGCAGTTCGGGACAGAATGAAAAACTGTTTTTT
CDR3: CASSSGQNEKLFF

D: TRBD2
V: TRBV6-6
size: NA
J: TRBJ2-5
length: 16
DNA: TGTGCCAGCAGCCTAACTAGCGGGGGGGCCCAAGAGACCCAGTACTTC
CDR3: CASSLTSGGAQETQYF

D: NA
V: TRBV30
size: NA
J: TRBJ2-3
length: 14
DNA: TGTGCCTGGAAGGATAGAAGACTCACAGATACGCAGTATTTT
CDR3: CAWKDRRLTDTQYF

D: NA
V: TRBV12-5
size: NA
J: TRBJ1-2
length: 13
DNA: TGTGCTAGTGGTTTGCCCCAGGGCCATGGCTACACCTTC
CDR3: CASGLPQGHGYTF

D: TRBD1
V: TRBV4-2
size: NA
J: TRBJ1-1
length: 14
DNA: TGTGCCAGCAGCCTAGTTGGACAGGGGGATGAAGCTTTCTTT
CDR3: CASSLVGQGDEAFF

D: NA
V: TRBV7-2
size: NA
J: TRBJ1-4
length: 13
DNA: TGTGCCAGCGGGGCAGGGCCTAATGAAAAACTGTTTTTT
CDR3: CASGAGPNEKLFF

D: TRBD2
V: TRBV12-5
size: NA
J: TRBJ2-5
length: 17
DNA: TGTGCTAGTGGTTTCGGTCTAGAGAAGCGGGGAGGAGAGACCCAGTACTTC
CDR3: CASGFGLEKRGGETQYF

D: TRBD1
V: TRBV18
size: NA
J: TRBJ1-6
length: 18
DNA: TGTGCCAGCTCACACACAGGGGGCGCGGAGGGCTGGAATTCACCCCTCCACTTT
CDR3: CASSHTGGAEGWNSPLHF

D: TRBD1
V: TRBV10-3
size: NA
J: TRBJ1-1
length: 14
DNA: TGTGCCATCACCGGACAGGGCGAGAGAACTGAAGCTTTCTTT
CDR3: CAITGQGERTEAFF

D: NA
V: TRBV5-4
size: NA
J: TRBJ2-1
length: 15
DNA: TGTGCCAGCAGCTTGGATCCGGGCTCCTACAATGAGCAGTTCTTC
CDR3: CASSLDPGSYNEQFF

D: NA
V: TRBV3-1/TRBV3-2
size: NA
J: TRBJ1-2
length: 13
DNA: TGTGCCAGCAGCCAAGTAAGAGCCGGGGGCTACACCTTC
CDR3: CASSQVRAGGYTF

D: NA
V: TRBV24-1
size: NA
J: TRBJ1-2
length: 12
DNA: TGTGCCACCAGCCAGGCTAACTATGGCTACACCTTC
CDR3: CATSQANYGYTF

D: TRBD2
V: TRBV4-2
size: NA
J: TRBJ2-3
length: 17
DNA: TGTGCCAGCAGCCAAGGCGAGCGGGGGGACCACACAGATACGCAGTATTTT
CDR3: CASSQGERGDHTDTQYF